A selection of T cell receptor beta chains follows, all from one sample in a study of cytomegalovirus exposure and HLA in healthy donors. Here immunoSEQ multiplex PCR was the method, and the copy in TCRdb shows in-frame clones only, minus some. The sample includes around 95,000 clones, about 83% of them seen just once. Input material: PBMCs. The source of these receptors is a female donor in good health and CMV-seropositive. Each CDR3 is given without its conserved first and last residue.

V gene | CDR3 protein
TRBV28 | ASSLGYRGRWQY
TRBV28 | ASGVAGQETQY
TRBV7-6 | ASSLSGGGQPQH
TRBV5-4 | ASSPRQGVYGGEAF
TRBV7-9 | AIPGGAGEKLF
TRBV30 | ALPAGNTIY
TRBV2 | ASSVRVLETQY
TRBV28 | ASKWTRSTDTQY
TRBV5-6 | ASSLYQIHNEQF
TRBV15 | ATSGNSGTDGAYEQY
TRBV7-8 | ASSLSGQPYSNQPQH
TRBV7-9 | AGDSVSYEQY
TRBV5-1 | ASTLIAGGAYEQY
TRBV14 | ASSQDGRLAGVDNEQF
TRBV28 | ASSPPGQASYNEQF
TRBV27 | ASSPTGVGQPQH
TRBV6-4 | ASSNSRETDTQY
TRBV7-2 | ASSLEFYRTSATQDTQY
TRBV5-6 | ASSLRSTGPERYT
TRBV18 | ASSPADSYEQY
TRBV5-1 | ASSPQGAGNYGYT
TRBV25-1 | ASSEYLGQNSPLH
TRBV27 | ASSYTGAEQY
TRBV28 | ASSFGFRVGYGYP
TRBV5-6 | ASSSPGTQGEQF
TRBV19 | ASTPDFYGGNEQF
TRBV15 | ATSRVPGGAGTEAF
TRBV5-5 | ASTRQGRGYT